What follows is one TCR beta chain and its context. Its antigen is still unknown. Cultured CD4+ T-cell DNA underwent Oncomine TCR Beta short-read sequencing. The template was genomic DNA from cultured CD4+ T cells. TCRdb itself ran the PCR reads through MiXCR, one entry per CDR3 protein. The repertoire has approximately 7,200 distinct CDR3 sequences, around half of them found once; the top ten carry around a quarter. The CDR3 is 16 amino acids. This sample is part of a study of vaccination and CD4 T cells after COVID-19. About the research overall: For post-vaccine samples, collection took place a median around 73 days after dose two, ranging from 14 to 241. Researchers treated cells with overlapping spike peptides taken from SARS-CoV-2, HCoV-NL63, HCoV-OC43 and HCoV-229E.

As to treatment: roughly 11-day PBMC culture with coronavirus spike peptide pools or control peptides (ViraFEST assay). Before the COVID-19 pandemic (2011-2018), CD4+ T cells were obtained from the unexposed donor. Subject to cell availability, CD4+ T cells from unexposed donors were probed with SARS-CoV-2 S/N and four cold-coronavirus spikes. The chain joins TRBV21-1 to TRBJ2-3; the D call of TRBD2 is as the table states it, not checked on the DNA. TRBV21-1 represents a pseudogene. Material: CD4+ T cells from blood, cultured in vitro. The source of this sequence is a human donor in good health. CDR3 amino acids: CASSKGTSHCTDTQYF. The CDR3 DNA is TGTGCCAGCAGCAAAGGGACTAGCCATTGCACAGATACGCAGTATTTT.